A single T cell receptor (beta chain) is shown here with its context. Its specificity is not known. TCRdb re-analysed the 5' RACE reads in MiXCR, keeping a single row per CDR3 protein. The sample shows about 260,000 distinct CDR3 sequences, roughly 16% of them seen only once. The sample originates from a study of T-cell memory formation after mild COVID-19. Whole-study findings and limits: Clones contracting across day 15 to 85 had a balanced CD4/CD8 profile; later expanding clones leaned CD4+.

This TCR was sampled from a man aged 18 to 30 who had mild COVID-19 (a few samples of this study predate the infection). Cell type and time point are not known. Sequencing was performed on PBMCs or a T cell subset sorted from them (not recorded which).

The CDR3 nucleotides are TGTGCCAGCAGCTTTCAGAACTATGGCTACACCTTC. Amino acids: CASSFQNYGYTF. J is TRBJ1-2 and V is TRBV12-3 or TRBV12-4; D uncertain. The V end was cut by 6 bases, the J end by 2 bases, with 7 bases between. This CDR3 is built from 12 residues.